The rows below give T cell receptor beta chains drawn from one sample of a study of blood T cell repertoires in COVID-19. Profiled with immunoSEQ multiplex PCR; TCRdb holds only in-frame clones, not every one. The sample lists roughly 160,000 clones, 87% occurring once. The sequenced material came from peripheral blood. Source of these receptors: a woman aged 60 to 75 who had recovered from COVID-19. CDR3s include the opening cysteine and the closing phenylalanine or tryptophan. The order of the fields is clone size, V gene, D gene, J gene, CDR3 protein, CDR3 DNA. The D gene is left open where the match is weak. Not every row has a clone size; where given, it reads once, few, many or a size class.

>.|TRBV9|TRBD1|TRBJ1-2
CASSVGQGMGYGYTF
TGTGCCAGCAGCGTAGGACAGGGGATGGGCTATGGCTACACCTTC
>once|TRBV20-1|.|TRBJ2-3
CSARERDTQYF
TGCAGTGCTAGAGAGAGGGATACGCAGTATTTT
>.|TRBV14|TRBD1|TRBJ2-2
CASSQYRGRTGELFF
TGTGCCAGCAGCCAATACAGGGGGCGAACCGGGGAGCTGTTTTTT
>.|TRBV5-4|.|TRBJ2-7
CASSSDSNYEQYF
TGTGCCAGCAGCTCTGACAGCAACTACGAGCAGTACTTC
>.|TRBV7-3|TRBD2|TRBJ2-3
CASSRVASGDSTDTQYF
TGTGCCAGCAGCCGCGTTGCTAGCGGGGACAGCACAGATACGCAGTATTTT
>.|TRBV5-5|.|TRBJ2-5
CASSMVTGTPQETQYF
TGTGCCAGCAGCATGGTGACAGGGACTCCACAAGAGACCCAGTACTTC
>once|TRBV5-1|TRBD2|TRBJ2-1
CASSFGLAGFYNEQFF
TGCGCCAGCAGCTTTGGACTAGCGGGTTTCTACAATGAGCAGTTCTTC
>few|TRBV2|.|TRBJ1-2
CASSEAGGYTF
TGTGCCAGCAGTGAGGCGGGCGGCTACACCTTC
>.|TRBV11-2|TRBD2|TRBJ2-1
CASSLWLAGVNEQFF
TGTGCCAGCAGCTTATGGCTAGCGGGGGTCAATGAGCAGTTCTTC
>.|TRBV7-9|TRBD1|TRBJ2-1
CASSLGGRGRRNEQFF
TGTGCCAGCAGCTTAGGTGGCAGGGGGCGCCGTAATGAGCAGTTCTTC